The 12 T cell receptor beta chains presented below share a single source sample, sequenced in a study of shared T cell receptors in the human thymus. The repertoire was sequenced with immunoSEQ multiplex PCR; TCRdb's copy has only in-frame clones and lacks some. The sample yields 700,000 or so clones, 70% to 90% seen once. This sample was also put to use in a study of human thymus T cells.

Sequences were obtained from thymocytes. These receptors originate from a girl under two years old with a congenital heart defect.

The rearrangement joins TRBV4-3 to TRBJ2-7; 8 bases agree with TRBD1. With 2 bases clipped from V and 5 bases from J, the junction kept 8 bases outside the gene matches. This CDR3 comprises 15 residues. Germline-derived CDR1 and CDR2 are LGHNA and YSLEER. The CDR3 DNA reads as TGCGCCAGCAGCCAAAGGGATAAGACAGGGGACGAGCAGTACTTC. Protein product: CASSQRDKTGDEQYF.

The chain combines TRBV30 with TRBJ2-4; tentatively, D is TRBD2 (8 bases). The germline V and J ends were trimmed by 0 bases and 4 bases, with 25 bases remaining between them. Germline V gene data show CDR1 as GTSNPN and CDR2 as SVGIG (reference sequence). The CDR3 spans 19 residues. DNA of the CDR3: TGTGCCTGGAGTGTATATTTGGACAGGTCGGGGGGGGAAAAAAACATTCAGTACTTC. The encoded protein is CAWSVYLDRSGGEKNIQYF.

The rearrangement joins TRBV5-5 to TRBJ2-3; 12 nucleotides agree with TRBD2. The CDR3 contains 18 residues. J was trimmed by 0 bases and V by 0 bases; bases with no gene match: 5. CDR1 and CDR2 from the germline V gene are SGHKS and YYEKEE (reference sequence). The CDR3: CASSLASGGAFSTDTQYF. Written as DNA, the CDR3 is TGTGCCAGCAGCTTGGCTAGCGGGGGGGCTTTTAGCACAGATACGCAGTATTTT.

The sample holds one count of this clone. The chain couples TRBV7-2 to TRBJ2-3; 12 nucleotides line up with TRBD2. J gave up 3 bases and V 2 bases, and 6 bases lay outside the gene matches. This CDR3 comprises 17 residues. Germline CDR1 reads SGHTA; CDR2 reads FQGNSA. In nucleotides, the CDR3 is TGTGCCAGCAGCTTAATGAGGACTAGCGGGGCGACAGATACGCAGTATTTT. Protein sequence: CASSLMRTSGATDTQYF.

The chain carries TRBV6-6 and TRBJ1-1, with TRBD1 identical over 10 bases. This CDR3 region has 15 residues. Trimming took 6 bases from V and 5 from J; bases not matched to a gene: 9. The germline V gene encodes CDR1 MNHNY and CDR2 SVGAGI (reference sequence). CDR3 region: CASRPGTGVGTEAFF. CDR3 sequence (DNA): TGTGCCAGCAGACCCGGGACAGGGGTTGGAACTGAAGCTTTCTTT.

The V gene is TRBV19, the J gene TRBJ1-6; D unclear. Germline CDR1 and CDR2: LNHDA and SQIVND (reference sequence). This CDR3 region has 14 residues. V was pared by 7 bases and J by 8 bases, with 15 bases between. The CDR3 here is CASTRALSDSPLHF. CDR3 DNA: TGTGCCAGTACGAGGGCATTGAGTGATTCACCCCTCCACTTT. The entire variable domain, with the rest obtained from reference TRBV19 and TRBJ1-6, is as follows: DGGITQSPKYLFRKEGQNVTLSCEQNLNHDAMYWYRQDPGQGLRLIYYSQIVNDFQKGDIAEGYSVSREKKESFPLTVTSAQKNPTAFYLCASTRALSDSPLHFGNGTRLTVT.

The V and J genes are TRBV9 and TRBJ2-2; TRBD1 matches 7 bases. The CDR3 has 19 amino acids. Per germline, CDR1 SGDLS and CDR2 YYNGEE. Trimming cost V 5 bases and J 2 bases; bases outside gene matches: 18. CDR3 nucleotides: TGTGCCAGCAGTAAGATACCCCCCCAACGACAGGGCAACACCGGGGAGCTGTTTTTT. Translating gives CASSKIPPQRQGNTGELFF.

The CDR3 DNA sequence: TGTGCCACCCGCACCCGACAGGGCGAATACACCGGGGAGCTGTTTTTT. Protein: CATRTRQGEYTGELFF. The chain joins TRBV5-4 to TRBJ2-2; 7 bases align to TRBD1. Germline CDR1 is SGHNT and CDR2 is YYREEE (reference sequence). This CDR3 comprises 16 residues. With V trimmed by 9 bases and J by 3 bases, 14 bases remained unmatched.

As DNA, the CDR3 is TGTGCCAGCAGTGAGACAGGGAGAAGGCATTTT. It translates to CASSETGRRHF. V and J are TRBV6-1 and TRBJ1-5; 7 bases line up with TRBD1. This CDR3 contains 11 residues. Unmatched junction bases numbered 5, after V lost 3 bases and J lost 15 bases. Per germline, CDR1 MNHNS and CDR2 SASEGT.

The rearrangement joins TRBV7-6 to TRBJ1-1; TRBD1 is a possible D gene (5 bases). The CDR3 is 15 residues long. The V gene's germline CDR1 is SGHVS and CDR2 FNYEAQ. V lost 2 bases to trimming and J lost 3 bases, with 13 bases between them. CDR3 sequence: CASSLFQGSDTEAFF. The CDR3 DNA is TGTGCCAGCAGCTTATTCCAGGGATCTGACACTGAAGCTTTCTTT.

The chain couples TRBV4-1 to TRBJ2-7; TRBD2 agrees at 9 bases. Germline CDR1 MGHRA, CDR2 YSYEKL. The CDR3 consists of 18 residues. Germline trimming cut 0 bases from V and 3 bases from J; bases unmatched to any gene: 12. CDR3 DNA: TGCGCCAGCAGCCAAGAGTTTGGCGGGGGGGCAGTTCTCTACGAGCAGTACTTC. It translates to CASSQEFGGGAVLYEQYF.

CDR3 nucleotide sequence: TGCGCCAGCAGCCAAGATCTCCAGGGGGCCCACCAAGAGACCCAGTACTTC. Translating it yields CASSQDLQGAHQETQYF. V is TRBV4-3 and J is TRBJ2-5; TRBD1 matches at 8 bases. CDR3 length: 17 residues. In germline, CDR1 is LGHNA, CDR2 YSLEER. J was trimmed by 0 bases and V by 0 bases; bases with no gene match: 6.